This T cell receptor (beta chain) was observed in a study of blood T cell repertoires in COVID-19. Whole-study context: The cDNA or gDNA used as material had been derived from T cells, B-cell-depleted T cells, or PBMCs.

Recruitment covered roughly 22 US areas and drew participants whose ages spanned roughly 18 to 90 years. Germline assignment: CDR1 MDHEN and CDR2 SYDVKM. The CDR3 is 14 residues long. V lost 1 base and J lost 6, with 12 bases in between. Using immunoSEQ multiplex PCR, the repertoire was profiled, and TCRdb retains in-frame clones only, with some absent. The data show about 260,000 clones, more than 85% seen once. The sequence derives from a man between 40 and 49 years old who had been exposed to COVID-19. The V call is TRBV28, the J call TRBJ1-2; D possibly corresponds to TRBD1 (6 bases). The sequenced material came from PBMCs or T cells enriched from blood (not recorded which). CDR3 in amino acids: CASSLSLGQDGYTF. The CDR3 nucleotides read TGTGCCAGCAGTTTATCTCTGGGACAAGATGGCTACACCTTC.